One and the same sample provided the 4 T cell receptor beta chains below, sequenced in a study of blood T cell repertoires in COVID-19. Method: immunoSEQ multiplex PCR; TCRdb's copy keeps in-frame clones and lacks some. The data contain some 60,000 clones, 65% to 80% of them singletons. Sequenced sample: peripheral blood. All receptors derive from a man aged 30-40 years with COVID-19, enrolled during active disease.

V is TRBV24-1 and J is TRBJ2-5; the match to TRBD2 covers 10 bases. This CDR3 region has 15 residues. Germline values: CDR1 KGHDR, CDR2 SFDVKD. V trimming: 6 bases; J trimming: 1 base; junction bases outside the gene matches: 4. Here the CDR3 reads CATSRSGRAQETQYF. CDR3 nucleotide sequence: TGTGCCACCAGTAGAAGCGGGAGGGCCCAAGAGACCCAGTACTTC.

The J gene is TRBJ2-7, the V gene TRBV28; D is perhaps TRBD1 (5 bases). V was shortened by 6 bases and J by 2 bases, with 17 bases between the two germline ends. The V gene's germline CDR1 is MDHEN and CDR2 SYDVKM. CDR3 length: 15 residues. CDR3 residues: CASSETGRAAYEQYF. The CDR3 DNA reads as TGTGCCAGCAGCGAAACAGGACGGGCAGCCTACGAGCAGTACTTC.

This rearrangement joins TRBV18 to TRBJ1-5; weak D call: TRBD1 (5 bases). This CDR3 contains 14 residues. The ends were cut back, 4 bases at V and 3 bases at J, with 10 bases in the middle. Germline assignment: CDR1 KGHSH and CDR2 LQKENI. CDR3 sequence: CASSRSGINQPQHF. The DNA for the CDR3 is TGTGCCAGCTCACGGTCAGGGATCAATCAGCCCCAGCATTTT.

This clone was counted ten times or more. The J gene is TRBJ2-1, the V gene TRBV9; TRBD1 is a possible D gene (6 bases). In germline, CDR1 is SGDLS, CDR2 YYNGEE. Trimming shortened V by 5 bases and J by 2 bases, and 17 bases separated the two germline ends. The CDR3 is made up of 16 amino acids. The CDR3 bases are TGTGCCAGCAGTCCCTCCCTTAGGACAGCCTACAATGAGCAGTTCTTC. Translation gives CASSPSLRTAYNEQFF. Complete variable domain (other parts from reference TRBV9 and TRBJ2-1): DSGVTQTPKHLITATGQRVTLRCSPRSGDLSVYWYQQSLDQGLQFLIQYYNGEERAKGNILERFSAQQFPDLHSELNLSSLELGDSALYFCASSPSLRTAYNEQFFGPGTRLTVL.